This T cell receptor (beta chain) was recovered during a study of T-cell memory formation after mild COVID-19. TCRdb ran MiXCR on the 5' RACE reads and lists one entry per CDR3 protein. The table includes roughly 610,000 distinct CDR3 sequences, 15% to 20% detected once. Germline CDR1 GTSNPN, CDR2 SVGIG (reference sequence). The CDR3 has 12 residues. With 2 bases removed from V and 4 bases from J, the gap between germline ends came to 8 bases. V is TRBV30 and J is TRBJ1-2, with unresolved D. This TCR was recovered from an adult woman who had mild COVID-19 (a few samples of this study predate the infection). Cell type and time point are not known. Sequencing was performed on PBMCs or a T cell subset sorted from them (not recorded which). The CDR3 DNA reads as TGTGCCTGGAGTCCGGGCACCTATGGCTACACCTTC. Protein sequence: CAWSPGTYGYTF. Combining the CDR3 with reference TRBV30 and TRBJ1-2 gives the whole variable domain SQTIHQWPATLVQPVGSPLSLECTVEGTSNPNLYWYRQAAGRGLQLLFYSVGIGQISSEVPQNLSASRPQDRQFILSSKKLLLSDSGFYLCAWSPGTYGYTFGSGTRLTVV.